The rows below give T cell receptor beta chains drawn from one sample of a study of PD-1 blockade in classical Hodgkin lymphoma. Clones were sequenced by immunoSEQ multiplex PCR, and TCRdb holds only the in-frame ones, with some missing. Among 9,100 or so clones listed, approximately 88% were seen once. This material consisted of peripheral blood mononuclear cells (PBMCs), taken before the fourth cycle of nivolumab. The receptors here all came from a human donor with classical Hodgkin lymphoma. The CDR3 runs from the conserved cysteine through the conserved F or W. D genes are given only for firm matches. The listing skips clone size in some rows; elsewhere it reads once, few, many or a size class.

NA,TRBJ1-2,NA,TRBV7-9,TGTGCCAGCAGCTTGGGAGGAGCCAACTATGGCTACACCTTC,CASSLGGANYGYTF
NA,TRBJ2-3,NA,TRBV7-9,TGTGCCAGCAGCTTAAGGTCGGGAACAGATACGCAGTATTTT,CASSLRSGTDTQYF
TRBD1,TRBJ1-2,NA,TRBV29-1,TGCAGTGCCATCTCCGGGACAGGGGGCGCCCGGGGCGGCTACACCTTC,CSAISGTGGARGGYTF
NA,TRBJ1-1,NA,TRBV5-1,TGCGCCAGCACAGGACAACGAAACACTGAAGCTTTCTTT,CASTGQRNTEAFF
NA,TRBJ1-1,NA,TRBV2,TGTGCCAGCAGAGTGACACAGAACACTGAAGCTTTCTTT,CASRVTQNTEAFF
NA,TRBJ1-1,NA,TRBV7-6,TGTGCCAGCAGCTTACCCCTGCGGGGGATGAACACTGAAGCTTTCTTT,CASSLPLRGMNTEAFF
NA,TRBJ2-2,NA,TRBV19,TGTGCCAGTAGTATGAATTGGGGGGTTACCGGGGAGCTGTTTTTT,CASSMNWGVTGELFF
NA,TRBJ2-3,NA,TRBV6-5,TGTGCCCGCTCCCCAAACACAGATACGCAGTATTTT,CARSPNTDTQYF
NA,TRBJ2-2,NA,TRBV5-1,TGCGCCAGCAGCATCCCCCAGGGGAACACCGGGGAGCTGTTTTTT,CASSIPQGNTGELFF
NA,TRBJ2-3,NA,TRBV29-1,TGCAGCGGGGGACTGCACACAGATACGCAGTATTTT,CSGGLHTDTQYF
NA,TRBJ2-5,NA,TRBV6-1,TGTGCCAGCAGTGGGCCTCAAGGGGGGGTACGAGAGACCCAGTACTTC,CASSGPQGGVRETQYF
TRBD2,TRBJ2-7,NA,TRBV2,TGTGCCAGCAGTGAAGAGGGAGGACTAGCGGGGTTCTACGAGCAGTACTTC,CASSEEGGLAGFYEQYF
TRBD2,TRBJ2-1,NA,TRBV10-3,TGTGCCATCAGGACACCCGGGGCGGGAGGTGACAATGAGCAGTTCTTC,CAIRTPGAGGDNEQFF
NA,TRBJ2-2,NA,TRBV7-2,TGTGCCAGCAGCTTAAACCCCGGGGAGCTGTTTTTT,CASSLNPGELFF
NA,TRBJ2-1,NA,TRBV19,TGTGCCAGTAAGTGGACCACGGGTGAGCAGTTCTTC,CASKWTTGEQFF
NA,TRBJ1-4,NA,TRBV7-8,TGTGCCAGCAGCTTAAGCCCCGGCGGTTTCGGTGAAAAACTGTTTTTT,CASSLSPGGFGEKLFF
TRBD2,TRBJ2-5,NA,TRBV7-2,TGTGCCAGCAGCTTAATGCCCATAGCGGGAGGAGCCTCGGAGACCCAGTACTTC,CASSLMPIAGGASETQYF
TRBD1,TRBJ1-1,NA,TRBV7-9,TGTGCCAGCAGTACGGGACAGTACCACACTGAAGCTTTCTTT,CASSTGQYHTEAFF
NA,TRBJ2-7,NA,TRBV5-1,TGCGCCAGCAGCTTGGAGGCGGGAACCTACGAGCAGTACTTC,CASSLEAGTYEQYF
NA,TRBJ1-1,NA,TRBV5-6,TGTGCCAGCAGCGTCTACAGGGACCGGAACACTGAAGCTTTCTTT,CASSVYRDRNTEAFF
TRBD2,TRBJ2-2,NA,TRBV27,TGTGCCAGCAGTTTAGCGTCCGGGACTAGCGGGAGGTCCGGGGAGCTGTTTTTT,CASSLASGTSGRSGELFF
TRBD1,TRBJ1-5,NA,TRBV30,TGTGCCTGGAGGGGACAGCATAGCAATCAGCCCCAGCATTTT,CAWRGQHSNQPQHF
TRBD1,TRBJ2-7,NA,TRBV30,TGTGCCTGGACCCCGGGACAGGGCAATAGGTACGAGCAGTACTTC,CAWTPGQGNRYEQYF
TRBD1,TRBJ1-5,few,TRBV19,TGTGCCAGTAGTACCTATGACAGGGCGTCTCAGCCCCAGCATTTT,CASSTYDRASQPQHF
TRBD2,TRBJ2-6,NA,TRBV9,TGTGCCAGCAGCGTAGGGCTAGCGGGAGCGGGGGCCAACGTCCTGACTTTC,CASSVGLAGAGANVLTF